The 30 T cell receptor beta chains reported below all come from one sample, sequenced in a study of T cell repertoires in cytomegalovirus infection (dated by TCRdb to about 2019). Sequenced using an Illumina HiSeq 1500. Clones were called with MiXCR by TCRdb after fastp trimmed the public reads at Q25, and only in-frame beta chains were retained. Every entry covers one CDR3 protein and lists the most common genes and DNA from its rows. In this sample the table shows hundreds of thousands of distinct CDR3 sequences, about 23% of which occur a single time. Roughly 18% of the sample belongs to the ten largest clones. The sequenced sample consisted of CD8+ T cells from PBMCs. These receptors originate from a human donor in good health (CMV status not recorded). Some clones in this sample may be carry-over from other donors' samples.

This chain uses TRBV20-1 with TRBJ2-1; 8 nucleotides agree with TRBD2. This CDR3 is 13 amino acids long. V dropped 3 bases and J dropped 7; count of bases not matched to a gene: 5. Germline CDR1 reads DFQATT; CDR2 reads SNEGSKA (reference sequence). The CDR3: CSASIAGWNEQFF. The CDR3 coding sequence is TGCAGTGCTAGTATAGCGGGGTGGAATGAGCAGTTCTTC.

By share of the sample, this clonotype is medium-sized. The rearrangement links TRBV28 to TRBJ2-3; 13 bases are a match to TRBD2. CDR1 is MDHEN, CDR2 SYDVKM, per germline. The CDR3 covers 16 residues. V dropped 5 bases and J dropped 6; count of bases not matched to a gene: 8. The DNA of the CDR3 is TGTGCCAGCAGTCCGATGACTAGCGGGGGGCCGGATACGCAGTATTTT. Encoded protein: CASSPMTSGGPDTQYF.

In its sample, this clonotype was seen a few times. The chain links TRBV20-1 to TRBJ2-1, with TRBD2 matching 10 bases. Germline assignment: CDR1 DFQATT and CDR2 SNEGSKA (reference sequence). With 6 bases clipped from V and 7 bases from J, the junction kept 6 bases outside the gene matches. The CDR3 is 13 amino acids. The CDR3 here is CSAPQTSGNEQFF. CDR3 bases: TGCAGTGCCCCCCAGACTAGCGGGAATGAGCAGTTCTTC.

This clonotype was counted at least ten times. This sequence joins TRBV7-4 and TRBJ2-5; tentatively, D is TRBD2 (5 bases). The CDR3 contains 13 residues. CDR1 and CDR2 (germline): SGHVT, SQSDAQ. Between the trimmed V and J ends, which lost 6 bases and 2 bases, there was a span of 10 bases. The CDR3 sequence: CASRPRGQETQYF. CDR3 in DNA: TGTGCCAGCAGACCTCGGGGACAAGAGACCCAGTACTTC.

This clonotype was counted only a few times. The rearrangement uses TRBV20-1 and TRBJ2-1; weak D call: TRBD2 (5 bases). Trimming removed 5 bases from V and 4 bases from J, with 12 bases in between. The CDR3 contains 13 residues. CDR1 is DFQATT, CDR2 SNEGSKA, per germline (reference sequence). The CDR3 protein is CSASGNQYNEQFF. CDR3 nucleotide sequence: TGCAGTGCTTCCGGGAACCAGTACAATGAGCAGTTCTTC.

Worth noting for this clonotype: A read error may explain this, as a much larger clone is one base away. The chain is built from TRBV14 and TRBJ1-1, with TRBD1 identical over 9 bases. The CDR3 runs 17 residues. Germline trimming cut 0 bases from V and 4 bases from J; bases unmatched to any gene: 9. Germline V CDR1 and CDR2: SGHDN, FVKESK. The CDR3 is CASSQDMITGGPTEAFF. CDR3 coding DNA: TGTGCCAGCAGCCAAGATATGATAACAGGGGGCCCCACTGAAGCTTTCTTT. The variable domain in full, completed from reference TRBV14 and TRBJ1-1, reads EAGVTQFPSHSVIEKGQTVTLRCDPISGHDNLYWYRRVMGKEIKFLLHFVKESKQDESGMPNNRFLAERTGGTYSTLKVQPAELEDSGVYFCASSQDMITGGPTEAFFGQGTRLTVV.

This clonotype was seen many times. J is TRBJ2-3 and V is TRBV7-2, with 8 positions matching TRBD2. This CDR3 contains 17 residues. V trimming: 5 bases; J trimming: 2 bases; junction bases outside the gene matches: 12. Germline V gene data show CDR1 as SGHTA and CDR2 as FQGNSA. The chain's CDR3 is CASSRLFSGGATDTQYF. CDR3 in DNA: TGTGCCAGCAGCCGCCTTTTCTCGGGGGGGGCCACAGATACGCAGTATTTT.

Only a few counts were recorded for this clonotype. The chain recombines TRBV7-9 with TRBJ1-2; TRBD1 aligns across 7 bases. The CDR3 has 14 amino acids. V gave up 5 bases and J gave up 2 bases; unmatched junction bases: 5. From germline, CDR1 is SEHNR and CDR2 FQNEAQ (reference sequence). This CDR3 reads CASSHTGENYGYTF. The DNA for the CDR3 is TGTGCCAGCAGCCACACAGGGGAGAACTATGGCTACACCTTC.

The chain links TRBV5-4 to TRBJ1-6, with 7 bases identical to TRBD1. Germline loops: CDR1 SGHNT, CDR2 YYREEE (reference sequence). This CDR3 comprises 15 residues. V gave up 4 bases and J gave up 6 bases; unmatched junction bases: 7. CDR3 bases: TGTGCCAGCAGCGGGGATGGGACAGTTAATTCACCCCTCCACTTT. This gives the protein CASSGDGTVNSPLHF.

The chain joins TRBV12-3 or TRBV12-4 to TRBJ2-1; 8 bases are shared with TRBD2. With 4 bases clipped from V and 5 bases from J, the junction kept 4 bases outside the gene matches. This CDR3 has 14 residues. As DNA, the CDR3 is TGTGCCAGCAGTTCGGCTAGCGGGCACAATGAGCAGTTCTTC. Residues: CASSSASGHNEQFF.

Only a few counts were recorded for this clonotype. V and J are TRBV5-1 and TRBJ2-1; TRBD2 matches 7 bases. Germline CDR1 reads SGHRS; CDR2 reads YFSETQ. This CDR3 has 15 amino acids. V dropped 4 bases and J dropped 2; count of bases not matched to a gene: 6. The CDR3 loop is CASSPERGTYNEQFF. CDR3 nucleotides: TGCGCCAGCAGCCCCGAGCGGGGAACCTACAATGAGCAGTTCTTC.

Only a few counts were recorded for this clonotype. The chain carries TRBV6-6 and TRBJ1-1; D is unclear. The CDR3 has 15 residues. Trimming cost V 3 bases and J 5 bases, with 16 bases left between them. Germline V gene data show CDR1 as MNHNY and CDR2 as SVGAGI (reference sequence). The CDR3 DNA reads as TGTGCCAGCAGTTATCCCCTCGGCGGGGAGACTGAAGCTTTCTTT. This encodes CASSYPLGGETEAFF.

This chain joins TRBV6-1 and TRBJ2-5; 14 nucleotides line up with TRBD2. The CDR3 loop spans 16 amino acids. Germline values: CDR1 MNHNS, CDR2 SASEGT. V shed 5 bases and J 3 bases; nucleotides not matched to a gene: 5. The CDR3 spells CASSHQGLAGEETQYF. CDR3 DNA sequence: TGTGCCAGCAGTCACCAGGGACTAGCGGGGGAAGAGACCCAGTACTTC.

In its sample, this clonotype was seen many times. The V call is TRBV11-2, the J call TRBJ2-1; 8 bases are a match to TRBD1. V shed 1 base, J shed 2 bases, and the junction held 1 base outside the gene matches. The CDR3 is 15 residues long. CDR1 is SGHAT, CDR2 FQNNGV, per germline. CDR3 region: CASSLAGGAYNEQFF. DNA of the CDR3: TGTGCCAGCAGCTTAGCAGGGGGCGCCTACAATGAGCAGTTCTTC.

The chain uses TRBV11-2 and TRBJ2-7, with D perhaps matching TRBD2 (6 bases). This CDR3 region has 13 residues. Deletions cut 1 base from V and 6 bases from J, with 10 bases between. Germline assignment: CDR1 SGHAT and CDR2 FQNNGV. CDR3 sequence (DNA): TGTGCCAGCAGCTTAGGGGGGGTCTCCGAGCAGTACTTC. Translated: CASSLGGVSEQYF.

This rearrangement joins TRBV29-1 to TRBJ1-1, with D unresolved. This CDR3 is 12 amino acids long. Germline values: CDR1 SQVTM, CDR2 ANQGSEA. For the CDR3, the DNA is TGCAGGGCACGGCAGACGAACACTGAAGCTTTCTTT. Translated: CRARQTNTEAFF.

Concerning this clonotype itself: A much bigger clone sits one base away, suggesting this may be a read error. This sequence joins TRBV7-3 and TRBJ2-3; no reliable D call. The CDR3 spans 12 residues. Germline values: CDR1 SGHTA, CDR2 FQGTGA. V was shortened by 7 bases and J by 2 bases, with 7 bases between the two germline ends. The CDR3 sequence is CASNTPTDTQYF. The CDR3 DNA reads TGTGCCAGCAACACACCCACAGATACGCAGTATTTT.

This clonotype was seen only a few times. The CDR3 loop is CASSLPHTEAFF. CDR3 in DNA: TGTGCCAGCAGTTTGCCACACACTGAAGCTTTCTTT. This sequence joins TRBV12-3 or TRBV12-4 and TRBJ1-1; D not resolved. The V gene lost 3 bases and the J gene lost 3 bases, with 5 bases spanning the gap. The CDR3 contains 12 residues.

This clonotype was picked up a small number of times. This CDR3 is CASSHLGAGEYSKSSYNEQFF. CDR3 nucleotide sequence: TGTGCCAGCAGCCACTTGGGGGCGGGGGAATACTCCAAGAGCTCCTACAATGAGCAGTTCTTC. V is TRBV3-1 and J is TRBJ2-1; a weak D match, TRBD2 (7 bases). The length of the CDR3 is 21 residues. Germline V gene sequence: CDR1 LGHDT, CDR2 YNNKEL (reference sequence). Trimming removed 3 bases from V and 0 bases from J, with 27 bases in between.

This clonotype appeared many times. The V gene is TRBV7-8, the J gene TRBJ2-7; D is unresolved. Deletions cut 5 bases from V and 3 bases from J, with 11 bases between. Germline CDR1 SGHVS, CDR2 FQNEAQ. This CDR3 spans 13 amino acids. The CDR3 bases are TGTGCCAGCAGCCCCGGACCGGGCTACGAGCAGTACTTC. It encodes CASSPGPGYEQYF.

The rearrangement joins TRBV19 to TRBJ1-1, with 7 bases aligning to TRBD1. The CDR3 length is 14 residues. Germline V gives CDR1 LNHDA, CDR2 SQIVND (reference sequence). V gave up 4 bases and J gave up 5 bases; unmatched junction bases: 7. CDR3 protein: CASSTTDRATEAFF. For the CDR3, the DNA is TGTGCCAGTAGTACCACTGACAGGGCTACTGAAGCTTTCTTT.

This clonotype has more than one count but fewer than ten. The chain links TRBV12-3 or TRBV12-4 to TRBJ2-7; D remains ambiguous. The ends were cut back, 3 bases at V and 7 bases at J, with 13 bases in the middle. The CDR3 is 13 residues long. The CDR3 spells CASSLGSWIEQYF. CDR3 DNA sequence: TGTGCCAGCAGTTTGGGGTCTTGGATTGAGCAGTACTTC.

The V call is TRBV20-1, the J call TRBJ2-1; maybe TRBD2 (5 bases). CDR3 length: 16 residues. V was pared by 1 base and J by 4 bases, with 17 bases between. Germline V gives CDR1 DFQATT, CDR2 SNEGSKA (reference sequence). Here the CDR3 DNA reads TGCAGTGCTAGAGGGGAGATTACCGGTGGATACAATGAGCAGTTCTTC. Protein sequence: CSARGEITGGYNEQFF.

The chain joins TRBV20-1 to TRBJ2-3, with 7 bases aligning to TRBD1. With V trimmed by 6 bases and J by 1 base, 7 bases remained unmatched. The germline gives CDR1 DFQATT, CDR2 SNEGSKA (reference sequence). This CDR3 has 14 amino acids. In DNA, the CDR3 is TGCAGTGCCACAGGGGCTCGAGGCACAGATACGCAGTATTTT. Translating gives CSATGARGTDTQYF.

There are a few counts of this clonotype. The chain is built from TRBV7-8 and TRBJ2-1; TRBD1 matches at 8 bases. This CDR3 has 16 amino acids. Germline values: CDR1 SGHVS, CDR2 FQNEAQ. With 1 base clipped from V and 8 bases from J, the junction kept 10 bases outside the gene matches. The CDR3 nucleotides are TGTGCCAGCAGCTTAGGCCCCGGGGCAGGGGGCTATGAGCAGTTCTTC. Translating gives CASSLGPGAGGYEQFF.

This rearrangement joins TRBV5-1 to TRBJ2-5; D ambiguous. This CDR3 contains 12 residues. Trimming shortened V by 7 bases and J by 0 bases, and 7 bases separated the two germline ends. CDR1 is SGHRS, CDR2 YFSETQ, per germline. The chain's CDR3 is CASSGDQETQYF. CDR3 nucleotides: TGCGCCAGCTCCGGAGACCAAGAGACCCAGTACTTC. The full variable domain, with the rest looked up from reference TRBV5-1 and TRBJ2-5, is KAGVTQTPRYLIKTRGQQVTLSCSPISGHRSVSWYQQTPGQGLQFLFEYFSETQRNKGNFPGRFSGRQFSNSRSEMNVSTLELGDSALYLCASSGDQETQYFGPGTRLLVL.

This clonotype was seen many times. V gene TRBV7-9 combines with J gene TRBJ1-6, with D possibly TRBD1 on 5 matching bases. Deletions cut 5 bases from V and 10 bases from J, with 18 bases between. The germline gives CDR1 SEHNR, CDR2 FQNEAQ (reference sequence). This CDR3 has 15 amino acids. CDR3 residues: CASSILGGGVSPLHF. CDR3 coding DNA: TGTGCCAGCAGCATCCTTGGGGGAGGAGTGTCACCCCTCCACTTT.

The DNA for the CDR3 is TGTGCCTGGAGTGTAGGTGCGGTTAGCAATCAGCCCCAGCATTTT. This translates into CAWSVGAVSNQPQHF. J is TRBJ1-5 and V is TRBV30; D remains unclear. V lost 0 bases and J 0 bases, leaving 9 bases between the germline ends. CDR3 size: 15 residues. Germline-derived CDR1 and CDR2 are GTSNPN and SVGIG (reference sequence).

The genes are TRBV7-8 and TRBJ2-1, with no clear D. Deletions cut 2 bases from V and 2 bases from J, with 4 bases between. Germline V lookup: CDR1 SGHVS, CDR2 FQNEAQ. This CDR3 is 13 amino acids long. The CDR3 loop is CASSLFTYNEQFF. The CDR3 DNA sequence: TGTGCCAGCAGCTTATTCACCTACAATGAGCAGTTCTTC.

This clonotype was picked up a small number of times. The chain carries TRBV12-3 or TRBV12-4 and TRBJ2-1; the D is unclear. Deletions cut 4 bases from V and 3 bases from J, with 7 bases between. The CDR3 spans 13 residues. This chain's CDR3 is CASSSVSYNEQFF. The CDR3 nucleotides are TGTGCCAGCAGTTCTGTCAGCTACAATGAGCAGTTCTTC.